This is a list of T cell receptor beta chains from one sample in a study of cytomegalovirus exposure and HLA in healthy donors. This table comes from immunoSEQ multiplex PCR, and its TCRdb copy is limited to in-frame clones, with some not included. The sample records some 110,000 clones, over 60% being singletons. Sequencing used PBMCs. The receptors stem from a man aged 18 to 29 in good health and CMV-seronegative. Both conserved end residues are trimmed from each CDR3.

v_gene,j_gene,CDR3aa
TRBV7-6,TRBJ2-7,ASSLAGTGAYEQY
TRBV5-6,TRBJ2-2,ASSLAGESTGELF
TRBV5-1,TRBJ2-2,ASSLTQGQWELF
TRBV5-1,TRBJ2-3,ASSLRTSGSTDTQY
TRBV9,TRBJ1-6,ASSARQDNSPLH
TRBV27,TRBJ2-1,ASSLSPLAPNNEQF
TRBV27,TRBJ1-5,ASSPSFLAQPQH
TRBV4-2,TRBJ1-2,ASSQPSTGHYGYT
TRBV11-3,TRBJ2-5,ASSPAVEGTQY
TRBV28,TRBJ2-2,ASSYRTGKNTGELF